This T cell receptor beta chain was recorded in a study of untreated major depressive disorder. Assay: immunoSEQ multiplex PCR; the TCRdb copy retains only in-frame clones and omits some. The sample shows under 25,000 clones, 92% of them seen only once. Notes on the study in general: CD4+ T cells from depressed patients used TRBV05-01 (Vbeta 5.1) more often than controls.

As to this clone: Its specificity is unknown.

This CDR3 contains 15 residues. V shed 2 bases and J 5 bases; nucleotides not matched to a gene: 5. In germline, CDR1 is SGHDN, CDR2 FVKESK. J is TRBJ1-1 and V is TRBV14; TRBD1 agrees at 10 bases. The sequencing input was CD4+ T cells from PBMCs. This clonotype was sampled from a woman in her forties with major depressive disorder. CDR3 nucleotides: TGTGCCAGCAGCCAAACCGGGACAGGGGTTACTGAAGCTTTCTTT. Translation: CASSQTGTGVTEAFF.